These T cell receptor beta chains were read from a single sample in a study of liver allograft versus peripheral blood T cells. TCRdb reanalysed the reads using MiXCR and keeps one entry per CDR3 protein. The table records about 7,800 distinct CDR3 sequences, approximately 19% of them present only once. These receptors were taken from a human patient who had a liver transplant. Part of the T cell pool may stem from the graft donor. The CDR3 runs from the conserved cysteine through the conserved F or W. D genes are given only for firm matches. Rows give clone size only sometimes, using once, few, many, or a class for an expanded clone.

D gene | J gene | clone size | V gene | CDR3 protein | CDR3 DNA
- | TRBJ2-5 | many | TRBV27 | CASSLTFGVETQYF | TGTGCCAGCAGTCTCACCTTCGGGGTAGAGACCCAGTACTTC
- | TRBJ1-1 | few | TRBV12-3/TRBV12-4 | CASSQQPNTEAFF | TGTGCCAGCAGTCAACAGCCGAACACTGAAGCTTTCTTT
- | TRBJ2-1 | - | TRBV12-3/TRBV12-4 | CASSLGGHEQFF | TGTGCCAGCAGCCTTGGGGGCCATGAGCAGTTCTTC
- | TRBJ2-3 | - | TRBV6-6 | CASSYSVGEGTDTQYF | TGTGCCAGCAGTTACTCAGTGGGGGAGGGCACAGATACGCAGTATTTT
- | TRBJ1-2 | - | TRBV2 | CASTEGRGNYGYTF | TGTGCCAGCACCGAAGGGCGCGGTAACTATGGCTACACCTTC
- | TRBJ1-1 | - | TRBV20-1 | CSATRGTSTEAFF | TGCAGTGCTACCAGGGGCACGTCCACTGAAGCTTTCTTT
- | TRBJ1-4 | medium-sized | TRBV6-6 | CASSPTSSTNEKLFF | TGTGCCAGCAGTCCGACCTCATCAACTAATGAAAAACTGTTTTTT
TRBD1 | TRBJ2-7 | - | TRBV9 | CASSAQPGQSYEQYF | TGTGCCAGCAGCGCACAACCGGGACAGTCCTACGAGCAGTACTTC
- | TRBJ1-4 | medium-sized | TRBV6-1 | CASSGTPMDEKLFF | TGTGCCAGCAGTGGGACCCCAATGGATGAAAAACTGTTTTTT
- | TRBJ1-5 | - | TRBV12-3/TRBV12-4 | CASSLFDWPQHF | TGTGCCAGCAGTTTGTTTGACTGGCCCCAGCATTTT
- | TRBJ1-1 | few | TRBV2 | CASTLRAEAFF | TGTGCCAGCACTTTGAGGGCTGAAGCTTTCTTT
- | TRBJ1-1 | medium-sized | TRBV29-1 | CSVERMNTEAFF | TGCAGCGTTGAAAGGATGAACACTGAAGCTTTCTTT
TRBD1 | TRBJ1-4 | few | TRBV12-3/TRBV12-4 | CASSPSPGQGNWEKLFF | TGTGCCAGCAGTCCTAGTCCCGGACAGGGGAATTGGGAAAAACTGTTTTTT
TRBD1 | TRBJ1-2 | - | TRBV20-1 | CSARSTGGSGYTF | TGCAGTGCTAGGTCAACAGGGGGCTCTGGCTACACCTTC
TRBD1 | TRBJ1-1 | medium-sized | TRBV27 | CASSTPGQVVAFF | TGTGCCAGCAGTACCCCGGGACAGGTTGTGGCTTTCTTT
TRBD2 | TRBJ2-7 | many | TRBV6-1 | CASSEGLAGGEINEQYF | TGTGCCAGCAGTGAAGGACTAGCGGGGGGCGAGATCAACGAGCAGTACTTC
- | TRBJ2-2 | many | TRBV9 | CASSPRTNTGELFF | TGTGCCAGCAGCCCCCGGACCAACACCGGGGAGCTGTTTTTT
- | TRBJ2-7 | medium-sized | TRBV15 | CATSRDRVGSYEQYF | TGTGCCACCAGCAGAGACCGGGTCGGCTCCTACGAGCAGTACTTC
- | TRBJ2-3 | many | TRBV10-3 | CAITGLSGGSTDTQYF | TGTGCCATCACCGGACTGAGCGGCGGGAGCACAGATACGCAGTATTTT
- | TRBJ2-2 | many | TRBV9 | CASSVQGGRTGELFF | TGTGCCAGCAGCGTCCAAGGGGGTAGGACCGGGGAGCTGTTTTTT
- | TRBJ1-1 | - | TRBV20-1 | CSARIRDGAEAFF | TGCAGTGCTAGAATCCGGGATGGGGCTGAAGCTTTCTTT
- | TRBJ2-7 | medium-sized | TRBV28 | CASRVPLGGYEQYF | TGTGCCAGCAGGGTCCCTCTCGGGGGTTACGAGCAGTACTTC
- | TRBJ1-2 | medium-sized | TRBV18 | CASSPGSGPRANYGYTF | TGTGCCAGCTCTCCGGGGTCGGGACCGCGAGCTAACTATGGCTACACCTTC
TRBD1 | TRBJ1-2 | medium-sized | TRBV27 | CASSPGTGGVYGYTF | TGTGCCAGCAGTCCAGGGACAGGGGGCGTTTATGGCTACACCTTC
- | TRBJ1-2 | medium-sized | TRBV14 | CASSQRGDRFDGYTF | TGTGCCAGCAGCCAAAGGGGAGACAGGTTTGATGGCTACACCTTC